One sample yielded the 20 T cell receptor beta chains listed below, sequenced in a study of PD-L1 blockade in urothelial cancer. This table comes from immunoSEQ multiplex PCR, and its TCRdb copy is limited to in-frame clones, with some not included. The sample lists more than 40,000 clones, 83% occurring once. Documented time point: peripheral blood 6 weeks after treatment start. Sequenced here: PBMCs, sampled around atezolizumab (anti-PD-L1) treatment. Receptors originate from a man in his 60s with urothelial cancer.

This clone was recorded once. The chain joins TRBV10-2 to TRBJ1-1; a possible D gene is TRBD1 (5 bases). Germline lookup yields CDR1 WSHSY and CDR2 SAAADI. V lost 5 bases, J lost 8 bases, and 15 bases lay in between. This CDR3 has 13 residues. The CDR3 loop reads CASSSGSGIEAFF. The CDR3 DNA is TGCGCCAGCAGTTCAGGGTCCGGCATCGAAGCTTTCTTT.

The V call is TRBV7-2, the J call TRBJ2-5; 9 nucleotides agree with TRBD2. Germline lookup yields CDR1 SGHTA and CDR2 FQGNSA. This CDR3 spans 16 amino acids. V lost 7 bases and J lost 5; bases outside the gene matches: 14. CDR3 in amino acids: CASKRRGGGALETQYF. The CDR3 bases are TGTGCCAGCAAGCGGAGGGGCGGGGGGGCCTTGGAGACCCAGTACTTC.

The J gene is TRBJ1-1, the V gene TRBV2, with 7 bases matching TRBD1. The V and J ends lost 5 bases and 1 base, in that order; junction bases with no gene match: 1. CDR3 size: 13 residues. From germline, CDR1 is SNHLY and CDR2 FYNNEI. The CDR3 spells CASSRQGNTEAFF. The DNA of the CDR3 is TGTGCCAGCAGTCGACAGGGGAACACTGAAGCTTTCTTT.

The rearrangement links TRBV6-1 to TRBJ1-1, with 7 bases lining up with TRBD1. V shed 2 bases and J 2 bases; nucleotides not matched to a gene: 8. Germline lookup yields CDR1 MNHNS and CDR2 SASEGT. The CDR3 has 16 residues. In nucleotides, the CDR3 is TGTGCCAGCAGTGAAACGACAGGGTGGATCAACACTGAAGCTTTCTTT. Translation gives CASSETTGWINTEAFF.

The DNA for the CDR3 is TGTGCCAGCAGTTACTCGTTACTAAGGAGGGTCTACGAGCAGTACTTC. This encodes CASSYSLLRRVYEQYF. The chain couples TRBV6-5 to TRBJ2-7, with D perhaps TRBD2 (6 bases). From germline, CDR1 is MNHEY and CDR2 SVGAGI. V shed 0 bases and J shed 3 bases, with 15 bases lying between them. The CDR3 sequence is 16 residues long.

This clone was detected only once. This rearrangement joins TRBV2 to TRBJ1-5; D might be TRBD1 (5 bases). The V end was cut by 5 bases, the J end by 3 bases, with 14 bases between. CDR1 is SNHLY and CDR2 is FYNNEI in the germline V gene. This CDR3 contains 15 residues. CDR3 sequence: CASSSGLQSNQPQHF. The DNA of the CDR3 is TGTGCCAGCAGTTCGGGACTCCAATCCAATCAGCCCCAGCATTTT.

J is TRBJ1-3 and V is TRBV21-1. TRBV21-1 is a pseudogene locus. This CDR3 has 12 amino acids. This CDR3 reads CASEDSGNTIYF. In nucleotides, the CDR3 is TGTGCCAGCGAGGACTCTGGAAACACCATATATTTT.

CDR3 region: CASSDGVQVKLYEQYF. CDR3 nucleotide sequence: TGTGCCAGTAGTGATGGAGTACAGGTAAAACTCTACGAGCAGTACTTC. This sequence joins TRBV19 and TRBJ2-7; the D gene is possibly TRBD1 (5 bases). V lost 5 bases and J lost 3, with 20 bases in between. CDR1 is LNHDA, CDR2 SQIVND, per germline (reference sequence). The CDR3 is 16 residues long.

The rearrangement joins TRBV6-1 to TRBJ1-1, with 8 bases lining up with TRBD1. This CDR3 contains 15 residues. Germline-derived CDR1 and CDR2 are MNHNS and SASEGT. V shed 4 bases and J 2 bases; nucleotides not matched to a gene: 6. The CDR3 DNA sequence: TGTGCCAGCAGTGTGACAGGGGCAAGTAACACTGAAGCTTTCTTT. This gives the protein CASSVTGASNTEAFF.

The sample holds a few counts of this clone. The sample has other DNA sequences that encode this CDR3 too. The J gene is TRBJ1-5, the V gene TRBV29-1; TRBD1 matches at 7 bases. Trimming took 6 bases from V and 2 from J; bases not matched to a gene: 1. The CDR3 covers 12 residues. The germline V gene encodes CDR1 SQVTM and CDR2 ANQGSEA. The CDR3 sequence: CSVGTGNQPQHF. CDR3 bases: TGCAGCGTGGGGACAGGCAATCAGCCCCAGCATTTT.

The V call is TRBV15, the J call TRBJ1-5, with 9 bases lining up with TRBD1. Germline V gene sequence: CDR1 LNHNV, CDR2 YYDKDF (reference sequence). The CDR3 totals 15 residues. V was clipped by 3 bases and J by 7 bases; unmatched bases: 7. The CDR3 DNA follows: TGTGCCACCAGCAGCCGGACAGGGGCCGGCCAGCCCCAGCATTTT. Encoded protein: CATSSRTGAGQPQHF.

The chain couples TRBV7-2 to TRBJ2-6; D perhaps matches TRBD1 (6 bases). The CDR3 length is 16 residues. Looked up from germline, CDR1 is SGHTA and CDR2 is FQGNSA. V shed 5 bases and J shed 4 bases, with 15 bases lying between them. The DNA of the CDR3 is TGTGCCAGCAGCCCTAAAACAGGGATAGGGGCCAACGTCCTGACTTTC. Translated: CASSPKTGIGANVLTF. Filled out from reference TRBV7-2 and TRBJ2-6, the complete variable domain reads GAGVSQSPSNKVTEKGKDVELRCDPISGHTALYWYRQSLGQGLEFLIYFQGNSAPDKSGLPSDRFSAERTGGSVSTLTIQRTQQEDSAVYLCASSPKTGIGANVLTFGAGSRLTVL.

The V and J genes are TRBV30 and TRBJ1-2; 8 bases match TRBD1. Germline CDR1 is GTSNPN and CDR2 is SVGIG (reference sequence). The V segment lost 4 bases and the J segment 8 bases; nucleotides outside the gene matches: 3. The CDR3 contains 11 residues. The CDR3 DNA sequence: TGTGCCTGGACAGGGGGCGACGGCTACACCTTC. Its protein is CAWTGGDGYTF.

This clone was seen only a few times. The chain carries TRBV5-1 and TRBJ1-1; 9 nucleotides match TRBD1. The CDR3 runs to 15 residues. Germline assignment: CDR1 SGHRS and CDR2 YFSETQ. V trimming: 2 bases; J trimming: 5 bases; junction bases outside the gene matches: 7. The CDR3 sequence is CASSLNRGQGTEAFF. The CDR3 DNA reads TGCGCCAGCAGCTTAAACAGGGGGCAGGGAACTGAAGCTTTCTTT.

This chain uses TRBV5-1 with TRBJ2-3; TRBD1 might be the D (5 bases). The CDR3 covers 14 residues. From germline, CDR1 is SGHRS and CDR2 YFSETQ. The V end lost 4 bases, the J end lost 3 bases, and 12 bases lay between the germline ends. CDR3: CASSVQQGTDTQYF. In DNA, the CDR3 is TGCGCCAGCAGCGTACAGCAGGGAACAGATACGCAGTATTTT.

The CDR3 sequence is CAISLGTSGGAVNEQFF. CDR3 bases: TGTGCCATCAGCCTCGGGACTAGCGGGGGGGCCGTCAATGAGCAGTTCTTC. The V and J genes are TRBV10-3 and TRBJ2-1; 16 nucleotides agree with TRBD2. Germline values: CDR1 ENHRY, CDR2 SYGVKD. The CDR3 contains 17 residues. J was trimmed by 6 bases and V by 6 bases; bases with no gene match: 8.

The rearrangement joins TRBV6-5 to TRBJ1-1; 7 bases are a match to TRBD1. Germline trimming cut 7 bases from V and 8 bases from J; bases unmatched to any gene: 4. This CDR3 has 11 residues. Germline V gene sequence: CDR1 MNHEY, CDR2 SVGAGI. The CDR3 nucleotides read TGTGCCAGCAATAGGGGACAGGAAGCTTTCTTT. Translated, it gives CASNRGQEAFF.

The chain is built from TRBV9 and TRBJ1-6, with 10 bases fitting TRBD1. Germline V gene data show CDR1 as SGDLS and CDR2 as YYNGEE. The CDR3 contains 16 residues. The junction had 7 bases not matched to a gene; V was cut back by 3 bases and J by 7 bases. CDR3 bases: TGTGCCAGCAGCGAAGACACGGGACAGGGGAATTCACCCCTCCACTTT. Translation: CASSEDTGQGNSPLHF.

This clone is classed as medium-sized (0.01 to 0.1%). V usage is TRBV2 and J usage is TRBJ1-2; 10 nucleotides match TRBD1. CDR1 and CDR2 (germline): SNHLY, FYNNEI. The J segment lost 8 bases and the V segment lost 4 bases, leaving 7 bases of the junction unmatched. The CDR3 consists of 14 residues. This CDR3 reads CASSVRRQGAGYTF. CDR3 DNA sequence: TGTGCCAGCAGTGTTAGACGACAGGGGGCGGGCTACACCTTC.

The V and J genes are TRBV27 and TRBJ1-1; a possible D gene is TRBD1 (5 bases). Germline V lookup: CDR1 MNHEY, CDR2 SMNVEV (reference sequence). V was clipped by 6 bases and J by 1 base, with 6 bases between them. The CDR3 loop spans 12 amino acids. The CDR3 DNA reads as TGTGCCAGCAGGGGGGGGAACACTGAAGCTTTCTTT. It translates to CASRGGNTEAFF.